This T cell receptor beta chain was retrieved from a study of follicular helper T cells after annual influenza vaccination. Data came from immunoSEQ multiplex PCR; TCRdb stores just in-frame clones and leaves some out. Of 9,000 to 10,000 clones listed, 65% to 85% were seen once; the top ten hold 0.5% to 0.75%. The junction had 8 bases not matched to a gene; V was cut back by 8 bases and J by 7 bases. Germline values: CDR1 MNHEY, CDR2 SMNVEV (reference sequence). The CDR3 sequence is 13 residues long. The study, taken as a whole, reports: Just roughly 10-21% of cells analyzed had recovered productive TCRB sequences. Undersampling of the much larger non-cTfh compartments could not be excluded for influenza clone enrichment. ICOS+CD38+ cTfh clonality change tracked circulating plasmablast frequency change.

A remark on this clone: What it binds is not known.

Time point given: 2013-2014 season, 7 days after vaccination. Blood volume per time point ranged from about 35 to 100 mL. The sample was CXCR5- memory CD4+ T cells sorted from blood, taken 7 days after influenza vaccination. The chain carries TRBV27 and TRBJ2-3, with 8 nucleotides matching TRBD2. The receptor was isolated from an adult who received the influenza vaccine. The CDR3 nucleotides read TGTGCCAGCGCTGCGGGGGGCGCGTATACGCAGTATTTT. This sequence encodes CASAAGGAYTQYF.